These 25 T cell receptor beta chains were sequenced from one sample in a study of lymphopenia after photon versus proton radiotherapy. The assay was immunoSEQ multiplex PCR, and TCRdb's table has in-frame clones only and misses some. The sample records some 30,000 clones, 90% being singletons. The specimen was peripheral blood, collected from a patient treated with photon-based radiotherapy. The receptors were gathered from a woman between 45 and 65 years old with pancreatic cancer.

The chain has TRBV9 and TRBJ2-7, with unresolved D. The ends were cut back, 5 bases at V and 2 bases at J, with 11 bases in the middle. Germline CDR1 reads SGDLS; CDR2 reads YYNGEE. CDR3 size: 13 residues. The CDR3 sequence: CASSATDTYEQYF. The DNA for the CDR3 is TGTGCCAGCAGTGCGACTGATACCTACGAGCAGTACTTC.

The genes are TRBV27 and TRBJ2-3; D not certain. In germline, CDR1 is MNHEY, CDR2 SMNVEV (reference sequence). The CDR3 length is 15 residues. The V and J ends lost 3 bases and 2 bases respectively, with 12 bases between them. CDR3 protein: CASSFTASLTDTQYF. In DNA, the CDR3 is TGTGCCAGCAGTTTTACAGCAAGCCTCACAGATACGCAGTATTTT.

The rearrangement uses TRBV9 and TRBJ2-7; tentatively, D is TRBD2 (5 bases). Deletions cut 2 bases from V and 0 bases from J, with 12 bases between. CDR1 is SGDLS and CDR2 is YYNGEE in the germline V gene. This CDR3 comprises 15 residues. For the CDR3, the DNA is TGTGCCAGCAGCGTGGGCGGGTACAGCTCCTACGAGCAGTACTTC. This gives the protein CASSVGGYSSYEQYF.

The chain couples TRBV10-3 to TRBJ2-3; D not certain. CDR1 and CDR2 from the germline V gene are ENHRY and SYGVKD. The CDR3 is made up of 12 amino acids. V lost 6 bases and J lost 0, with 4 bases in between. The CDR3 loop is CAISGSTDTQYF. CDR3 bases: TGTGCCATCAGCGGAAGCACAGATACGCAGTATTTT.

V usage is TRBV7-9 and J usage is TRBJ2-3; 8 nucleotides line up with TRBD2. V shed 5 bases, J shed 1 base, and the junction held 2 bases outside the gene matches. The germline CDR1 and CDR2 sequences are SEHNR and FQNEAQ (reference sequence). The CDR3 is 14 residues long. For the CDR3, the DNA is TGTGCCAGCAGCCGTAGCGGGGGCACAGATACGCAGTATTTT. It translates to CASSRSGGTDTQYF.

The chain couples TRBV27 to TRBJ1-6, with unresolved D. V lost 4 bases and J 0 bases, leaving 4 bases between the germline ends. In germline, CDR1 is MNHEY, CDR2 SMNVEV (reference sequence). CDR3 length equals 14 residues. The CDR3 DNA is TGTGCCAGCAGTTCTCGCTCCTATAATTCACCCCTCCACTTT. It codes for CASSSRSYNSPLHF.

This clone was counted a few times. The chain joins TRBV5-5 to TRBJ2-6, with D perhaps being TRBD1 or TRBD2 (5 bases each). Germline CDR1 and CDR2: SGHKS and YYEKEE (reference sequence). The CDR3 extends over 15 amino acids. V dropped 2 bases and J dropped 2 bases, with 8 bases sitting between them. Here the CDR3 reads CASSFQGPGANVLTF. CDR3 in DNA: TGTGCCAGCAGCTTCCAGGGACCTGGGGCCAACGTCCTGACTTTC.

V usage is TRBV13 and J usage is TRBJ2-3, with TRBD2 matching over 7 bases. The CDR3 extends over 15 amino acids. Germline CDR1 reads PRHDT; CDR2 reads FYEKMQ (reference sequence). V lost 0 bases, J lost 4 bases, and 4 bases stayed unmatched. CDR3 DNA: TGTGCCAGCAGCTTAGGATGGCTAGCGGCAGATACGCAGTATTTT. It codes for CASSLGWLAADTQYF.

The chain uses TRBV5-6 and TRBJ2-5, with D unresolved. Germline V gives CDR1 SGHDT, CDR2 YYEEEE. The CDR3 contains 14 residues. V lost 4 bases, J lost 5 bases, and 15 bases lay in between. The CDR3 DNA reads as TGTGCCAGCAGCCCCCGCTGGGGTGGTGAGACCCAGTACTTC. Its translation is CASSPRWGGETQYF.

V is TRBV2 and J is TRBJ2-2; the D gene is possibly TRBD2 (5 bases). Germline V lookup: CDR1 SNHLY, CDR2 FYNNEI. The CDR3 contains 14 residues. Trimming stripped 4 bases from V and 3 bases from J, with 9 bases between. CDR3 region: CASSVGGYTGELFF. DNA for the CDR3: TGTGCCAGCAGTGTAGGCGGGTACACCGGGGAGCTGTTTTTT.

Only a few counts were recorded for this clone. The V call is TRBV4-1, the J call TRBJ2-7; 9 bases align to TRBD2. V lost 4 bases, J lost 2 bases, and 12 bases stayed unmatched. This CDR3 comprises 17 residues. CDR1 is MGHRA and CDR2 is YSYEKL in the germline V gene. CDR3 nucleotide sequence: TGCGCCAGCAGCCCGACGGGTCCGGGACTAGCCCCCTACGAGCAGTACTTC. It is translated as CASSPTGPGLAPYEQYF.

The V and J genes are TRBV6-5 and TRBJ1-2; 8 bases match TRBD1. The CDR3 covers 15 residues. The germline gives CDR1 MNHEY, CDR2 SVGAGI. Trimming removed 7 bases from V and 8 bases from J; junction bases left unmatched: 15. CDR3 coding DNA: TGTGCCAGCACCGGATTTGGCAGGGGGCAAGAGGGCTACACCTTC. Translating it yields CASTGFGRGQEGYTF.

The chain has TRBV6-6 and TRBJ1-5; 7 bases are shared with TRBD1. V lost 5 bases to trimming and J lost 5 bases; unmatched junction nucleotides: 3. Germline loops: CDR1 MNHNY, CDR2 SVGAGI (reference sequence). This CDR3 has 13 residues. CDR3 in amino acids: CASSPTGDQPQHF. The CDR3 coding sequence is TGTGCCAGCAGTCCTACAGGGGATCAGCCCCAGCATTTT.

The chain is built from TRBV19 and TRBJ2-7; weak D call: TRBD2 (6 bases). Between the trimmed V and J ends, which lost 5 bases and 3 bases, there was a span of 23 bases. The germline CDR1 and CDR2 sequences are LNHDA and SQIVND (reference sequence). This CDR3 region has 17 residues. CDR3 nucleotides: TGTGCCAGTAGTTTCGCCGGGACTCGAGGACTTAGCTACGAGCAGTACTTC. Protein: CASSFAGTRGLSYEQYF. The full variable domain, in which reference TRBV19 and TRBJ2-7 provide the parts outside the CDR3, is DGGITQSPKYLFRKEGQNVTLSCEQNLNHDAMYWYRQDPGQGLRLIYYSQIVNDFQKGDIAEGYSVSREKKESFPLTVTSAQKNPTAFYLCASSFAGTRGLSYEQYFGPGTRLTVT.

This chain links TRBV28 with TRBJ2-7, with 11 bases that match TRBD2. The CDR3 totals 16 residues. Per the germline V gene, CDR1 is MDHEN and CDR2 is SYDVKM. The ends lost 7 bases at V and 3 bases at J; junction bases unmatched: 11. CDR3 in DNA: TGTGCCAGCACCTCCCGACTAGCGGGACGGTTCTACGAGCAGTACTTC. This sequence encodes CASTSRLAGRFYEQYF.

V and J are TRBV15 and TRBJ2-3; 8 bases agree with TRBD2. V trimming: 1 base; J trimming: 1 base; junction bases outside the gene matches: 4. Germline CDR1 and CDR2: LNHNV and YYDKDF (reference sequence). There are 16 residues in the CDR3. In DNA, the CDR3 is TGTGCCACCAGCAGAGTTTATAGCGGGGGCACAGATACGCAGTATTTT. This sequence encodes CATSRVYSGGTDTQYF.

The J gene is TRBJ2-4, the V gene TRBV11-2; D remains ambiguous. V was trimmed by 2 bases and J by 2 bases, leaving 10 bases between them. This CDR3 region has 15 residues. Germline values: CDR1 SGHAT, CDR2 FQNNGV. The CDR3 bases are TGTGCCAGCAGCTTAACGACGGACCCCAAAAACATTCAGTACTTC. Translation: CASSLTTDPKNIQYF.

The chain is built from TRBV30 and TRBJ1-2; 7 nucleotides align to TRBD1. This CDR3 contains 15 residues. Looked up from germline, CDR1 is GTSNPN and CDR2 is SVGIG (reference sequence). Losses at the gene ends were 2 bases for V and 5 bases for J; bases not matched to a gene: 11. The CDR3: CAWSTGAGVEYGYTF. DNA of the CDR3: TGTGCCTGGAGTACAGGGGCGGGGGTTGAATATGGCTACACCTTC.

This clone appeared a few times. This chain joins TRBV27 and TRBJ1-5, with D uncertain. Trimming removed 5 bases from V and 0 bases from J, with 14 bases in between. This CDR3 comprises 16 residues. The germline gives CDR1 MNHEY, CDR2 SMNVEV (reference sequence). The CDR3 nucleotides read TGTGCCAGCAGTATACCACGGGTATTTAGCAATCAGCCCCAGCATTTT. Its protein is CASSIPRVFSNQPQHF.

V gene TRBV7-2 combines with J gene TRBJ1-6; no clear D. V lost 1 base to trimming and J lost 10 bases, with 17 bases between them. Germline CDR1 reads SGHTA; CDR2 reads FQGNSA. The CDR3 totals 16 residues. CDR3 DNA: TGTGCCAGCAGCTTAGTTAAGGGCCTACCCAACTCACCCCTCCACTTT. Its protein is CASSLVKGLPNSPLHF.

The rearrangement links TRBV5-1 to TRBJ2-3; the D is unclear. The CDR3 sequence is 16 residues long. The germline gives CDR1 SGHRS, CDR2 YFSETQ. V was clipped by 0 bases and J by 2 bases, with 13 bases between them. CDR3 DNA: TGCGCCAGCAGCTTGGTCCCGGTGACCAACACAGATACGCAGTATTTT. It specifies CASSLVPVTNTDTQYF.

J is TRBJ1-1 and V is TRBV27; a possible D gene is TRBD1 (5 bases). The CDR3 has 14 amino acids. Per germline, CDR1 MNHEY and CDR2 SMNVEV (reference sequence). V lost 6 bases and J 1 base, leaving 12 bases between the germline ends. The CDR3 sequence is CASSFGGENTEAFF. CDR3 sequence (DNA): TGTGCCAGCAGCTTCGGAGGGGAGAACACTGAAGCTTTCTTT.

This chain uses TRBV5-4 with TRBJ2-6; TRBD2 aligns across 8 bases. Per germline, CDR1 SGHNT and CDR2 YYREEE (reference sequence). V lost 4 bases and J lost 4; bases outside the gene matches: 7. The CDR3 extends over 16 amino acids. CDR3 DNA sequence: TGTGCCAGCAGCCCAACCGGGGGGGTCGGGGCCAACGTCCTGACTTTC. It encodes CASSPTGGVGANVLTF.

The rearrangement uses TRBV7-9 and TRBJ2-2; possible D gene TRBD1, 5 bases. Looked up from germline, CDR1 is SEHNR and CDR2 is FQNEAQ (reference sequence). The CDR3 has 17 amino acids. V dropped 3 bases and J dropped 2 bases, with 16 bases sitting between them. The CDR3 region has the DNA TGTGCCAGCAGCTTGTATGGCGGCAGGGCAAACACCGGGGAGCTGTTTTTT. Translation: CASSLYGGRANTGELFF.

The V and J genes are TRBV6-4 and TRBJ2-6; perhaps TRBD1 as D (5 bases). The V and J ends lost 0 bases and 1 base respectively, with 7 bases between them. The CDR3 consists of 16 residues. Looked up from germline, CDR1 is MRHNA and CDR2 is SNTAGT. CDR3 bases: TGTGCCAGCAGTGACTCGTCAGGGTCTGGGGCCAACGTCCTGACTTTC. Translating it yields CASSDSSGSGANVLTF.